This entry describes one T cell receptor beta chain. Its antigen is not identified. These data originate in a study of T cell responses to AZD1222 COVID-19 vaccine. The CDR3 spans 16 residues. CDR1 is LGHNA and CDR2 is YSLEER in the germline V gene. Germline trimming cut 3 bases from V and 4 bases from J; bases unmatched to any gene: 6. Repertoires were generated with immunoSEQ multiplex PCR, while TCRdb's copy carries only in-frame clones and drops some. This sample has about 150,000 clones, with approximately 85% found just once. General observations from the study: Among spike-specific TCRs, nearly half reportedly target unmutated variant regions. The sample set comprised mostly white British donors with more females, and clonal diversity was possibly underestimated. Spike-specific TCR breadth and depth went up after people got two AZD1222 doses. At baseline, just a handful of AZD1222 recipients tested seropositive.

This clonotype originated in an adult who received the MenACWY meningococcal vaccine as a control. The rearrangement joins TRBV4-3 to TRBJ2-3, with 11 bases identical to TRBD2. Sequencing was performed on peripheral blood, taken 28 days after the second dose of the MenACWY control vaccine. DNA of the CDR3: TGCGCCAGCAGCCAGGGTCTAGCGGGGGGTTCAGATACGCAGTATTTT. Amino acids: CASSQGLAGGSDTQYF.